This entry concerns a single T cell receptor (beta chain). Its specificity is not known. Germline CDR1 reads MDHEN; CDR2 reads SYDVKM. The V gene end was trimmed by 7 bases and the J gene end by 4 bases; junction bases not matched to a gene: 8. CDR3 size: 15 residues. This record comes from a study of shared clonotypes between healthy human individuals. In the authors' workflow: Filtering differed because ImmunoSEQ produced junction-only sequences that carried no quality scores. Here immunoSEQ multiplex PCR was the method, and the copy in TCRdb shows in-frame clones only, minus some. V, J and clone size are those of that table, while D and trimming were read from the DNA. The table lists 650,000 to 800,000 clones, 92% of them singletons. CD8 cells classed as naive were CD45RO-negative and positively selected for CCR7, excluding terminally differentiated effector memory CD45RA+ cells. Study-wide results and limits: Relative to memory subsets, naive subsets generally showed larger estimated richness.

The sequencing sample was made of naive CD8+ T cells sorted from blood. The chain recombines TRBV28 with TRBJ2-1, with TRBD1 identical over 9 bases. The clonotype was recovered from a man under 40 in good health. CDR3 in DNA: TGTGCCAGCACCGCCCCGGGACAGGGATACAATGAGCAGTTCTTC. Its translation: CASTAPGQGYNEQFF.